These T cell receptor beta chains were read from a single sample in a study of T cell responses to AZD1222 COVID-19 vaccine. Method: immunoSEQ multiplex PCR; TCRdb's copy keeps in-frame clones and lacks some. The repertoire has around 130,000 clones, 92% of them found once; the top ten carry around 1.1%. Sequences were derived from peripheral blood, sampled 28 days after the second AZD1222 dose. The receptors originated from an adult who received the AZD1222 COVID-19 vaccine. Each CDR3 is given with its conserved first and last residue. The D gene is left open where the match is weak. Size tells how often a clone was seen (once, few, many) or the class of an expanded clone, and some rows leave it out.

TRBJ1-2,TRBV14,-,-,TGTGCCAGCAGCCAAGCCCAGGGAAAGTACACCTTC,CASSQAQGKYTF
TRBJ2-7,TRBV6-5,-,once,TGTGCCAGCAGTTACGGAAGATACCCATACGAGCAGTACTTC,CASSYGRYPYEQYF
TRBJ2-1,TRBV7-8,-,-,TGTGCCAGCAGTCGCGACCCTCCATCCTACAATGAGCAGTTCTTC,CASSRDPPSYNEQFF
TRBJ2-2,TRBV6-2/TRBV6-3,-,-,TGTGCCAGCAGTTACACGGACACCGGGGAGCTGTTTTTT,CASSYTDTGELFF
TRBJ1-2,TRBV27,-,-,TGTGCCAGCAGTTCCCCCGGACGGTCAAACTATGGCTACACCTTC,CASSSPGRSNYGYTF
TRBJ1-5,TRBV18,-,-,TGTGCCAGCTCACCAATCTCCCCCTCGCCCCAGCATTTT,CASSPISPSPQHF
TRBJ1-5,TRBV30,-,-,TGTGCCTGGAGTAAGGCATTAGGGGGTCAGCCCCAGCATTTT,CAWSKALGGQPQHF
TRBJ1-3,TRBV5-1,TRBD1,once,TGCGCCAGCAGCCTGACAGGGTTCGGAAACACCATATATTTT,CASSLTGFGNTIYF
TRBJ1-5,TRBV30,-,-,TGTGCCTGGAGTGTTCTAGGGGGCAATCAGCCCCAGCATTTT,CAWSVLGGNQPQHF
TRBJ1-1,TRBV4-1,-,few,TGCGCCAGCAGCCTGGACAGCCGGTCGGAAGCTTTCTTT,CASSLDSRSEAFF
TRBJ2-7,TRBV11-2,-,once,TGTGCCAGCAGCTTAGAGGTTAGCGTGGCCTACGAGCAGTACTTC,CASSLEVSVAYEQYF
TRBJ2-5,TRBV7-3,TRBD2,once,TGTGCCAGCAGCCCCGGACTAGCGGGACAAGAGACCCAGTACTTC,CASSPGLAGQETQYF
TRBJ2-2,TRBV13,TRBD1,-,TGTGCCAGCAGCTTAGTATGGCCGACAGGGGAAGGCACCGGGGAGCTGTTTTTT,CASSLVWPTGEGTGELFF
TRBJ1-3,TRBV2,TRBD1,-,TGTGCCAGCATGAGAGAGGGGGCAGGGTCTGGAAACACCATATATTTT,CASMREGAGSGNTIYF
TRBJ2-1,TRBV6-2/TRBV6-3,TRBD2,-,TGTGCCAGCAGTTACTCTCGGGGGGGGGCCCACAATGAGCAGTTCTTC,CASSYSRGGAHNEQFF
TRBJ2-5,TRBV24-1,TRBD2,-,TGTGCCACCAGTGAGGGGACTAGCGGGAGGCCCTACTACCAAGAGACCCAGTACTTC,CATSEGTSGRPYYQETQYF
TRBJ2-1,TRBV24-1,-,-,TGTGCCACCAGTGACCCCCCGAGGGGCTACAATGAGCAGTTCTTC,CATSDPPRGYNEQFF
TRBJ2-1,TRBV15,-,-,TGTGCCACCAGCAGAGATCAGGGTACGGGCAATGAGCAGTTCTTC,CATSRDQGTGNEQFF
TRBJ2-1,TRBV24-1,-,-,TGTGCCACCAGTGATTTTGGAGGACACGGATACAATGAGCAGTTCTTC,CATSDFGGHGYNEQFF
TRBJ1-1,TRBV9,-,-,TGTGCCAGCAGCGTAGTGGACACCCCCGGGACTGAAGCTTTCTTT,CASSVVDTPGTEAFF
TRBJ2-7,TRBV18,-,-,TGTGCCAGCTCACCGGCTACTACGGCGGTCGAGCAGTACTTC,CASSPATTAVEQYF
TRBJ1-2,TRBV6-5,-,-,TGTGCCAGCAGTTTATACCGGACAGTAAACTATGGCTACACCTTC,CASSLYRTVNYGYTF
TRBJ2-1,TRBV24-1,-,-,TGTGCCACCAGTGATTCCAGGGTGTCTAGTGAGCAGTTCTTC,CATSDSRVSSEQFF
TRBJ2-7,TRBV12-3/TRBV12-4,TRBD1,-,TGTGCCAGCAGTTTAATCCAGGGGGCCGAGCAGTACTTC,CASSLIQGAEQYF
TRBJ2-7,TRBV24-1,-,-,TGTGCCACCAGTGATAATGACAGCGAGCAGTACTTC,CATSDNDSEQYF
TRBJ1-6,TRBV14,-,-,TGTGCCAGCAGCCAAGCTGAGGGGTCCTATAATTCACCCCTCCACTTT,CASSQAEGSYNSPLHF
TRBJ1-1,TRBV27,-,-,TGTGCCAGCCGTAAGAGGAACACTGAAGCTTTCTTT,CASRKRNTEAFF
TRBJ2-1,TRBV30,-,-,TGTGCCTGGAGTGCGCAGGAGCACAATGAGCAGTTCTTC,CAWSAQEHNEQFF
TRBJ2-7,TRBV12-3/TRBV12-4,-,-,TGTGCCAGCAGTTTAGCGGTCGAGCAGTACTTC,CASSLAVEQYF
TRBJ2-2,TRBV7-6,TRBD2,-,TGTGCCAGCAGCTTAGGGGGGGGACCTAGCACCGGGGAGCTGTTTTTT,CASSLGGGPSTGELFF
TRBJ1-1,TRBV7-2,-,-,TGTGCCAGCAGCTTAATGCAGAACACTGAAGCTTTCTTT,CASSLMQNTEAFF
TRBJ1-3,TRBV30,-,once,TGTGCCTGGAGTCCGCTAGGGGGGCTGTCTGGAAACACCATATATTTT,CAWSPLGGLSGNTIYF
TRBJ1-2,TRBV11-1,-,-,TGTGCCAGCAGCTTAACCCCCACTGGGTATGGCTACACCTTC,CASSLTPTGYGYTF
TRBJ2-5,TRBV27,TRBD2,-,TGTGCCAGCAGTTTCCTTCGGGGGGGATCGGAGACCCAGTACTTC,CASSFLRGGSETQYF
TRBJ1-5,TRBV7-2,TRBD1,-,TGTGCCAGCAGCCGGACCGGGACAGTCAGTCAGCCCCAGCATTTT,CASSRTGTVSQPQHF
TRBJ2-7,TRBV19,TRBD1,-,TGTGCCAGTAAGGACAGGGGACCCTACGAGCAGTACTTC,CASKDRGPYEQYF
TRBJ2-2,TRBV2,-,-,TGTGCCAGCAGGCTTGATACTTCCGGGGAGCTGTTTTTT,CASRLDTSGELFF
TRBJ2-3,TRBV4-3,-,-,TGCGCCAGCAGCCGAGACGGAAGGGGCACAGATACGCAGTATTTT,CASSRDGRGTDTQYF
TRBJ2-2,TRBV7-2,-,-,TGTGCCAGCAGCTTAGCGCCGGGCTCCGGGGAGCTGTTTTTT,CASSLAPGSGELFF
TRBJ2-7,TRBV11-3,-,-,TGTGCCAGCAGCTCGGGACGGAACTACGAGCAGTACTTC,CASSSGRNYEQYF
TRBJ1-2,TRBV28,-,-,TGTGCCAGCACCTTGAGGACGCCTGTTAAGACCTTCTATGGCTACACCTTC,CASTLRTPVKTFYGYTF
TRBJ1-1,TRBV11-1,-,few,TGTGCCAGCAGCTTCGGTTTTGGTGCGAACACTGAAGCTTTCTTT,CASSFGFGANTEAFF
TRBJ1-2,TRBV7-8,TRBD1,-,TGTGCCAGCAGCTTAGGGACAGGGGCTAACTATGGCTACACCTTC,CASSLGTGANYGYTF
TRBJ2-7,TRBV28,TRBD2,-,TGTGCCAGCAGCCCTGGACTAGCGGGCGACAACTACGAGCAGTACTTC,CASSPGLAGDNYEQYF
TRBJ1-1,TRBV6-5,-,-,TGTGCCAGCAGTTTCTCACAGAGGAACACTGAAGCTTTCTTT,CASSFSQRNTEAFF
TRBJ2-1,TRBV4-2,TRBD2,-,TGTGCCAGCAGCCAAGTAGGGACTAGCGGGCGCTTCAATGAGCAGTTCTTC,CASSQVGTSGRFNEQFF
TRBJ2-2,TRBV7-2,TRBD2,-,TGTGCCAGCAGCTTCCTAGCGGGGGGAACCGGGGAGCTGTTTTTT,CASSFLAGGTGELFF
TRBJ2-2,TRBV7-9,-,-,TGTGCCAGCAGCTCCCCGAACACCGGGGAGCTGTTTTTT,CASSSPNTGELFF
TRBJ1-4,TRBV28,-,-,TGTGCCAGCAGTTTGAATGAAAAACTGTTTTTT,CASSLNEKLFF
TRBJ1-2,TRBV14,TRBD1,-,TGTGCCAGCAGCCAAGATCTTCGGACAGGGAATAACGGTGGCTACACCTTC,CASSQDLRTGNNGGYTF
TRBJ2-1,TRBV7-9,-,once,TGTGCCAGCAGCCTCCCCCGGGGGCTATACAATGAGCAGTTCTTC,CASSLPRGLYNEQFF
TRBJ2-7,TRBV10-2,TRBD2,-,TGCGCCAGCAGTGTATCGGGGGGTCCCCATTCAACCTACGAGCAGTACTTC,CASSVSGGPHSTYEQYF
TRBJ2-1,TRBV3-1/TRBV3-2,-,-,TGTGCCAGCAGCCAAGGGGGCATTGGGCTGTCCTACAATGAGCAGTTCTTC,CASSQGGIGLSYNEQFF
TRBJ2-3,TRBV7-9,-,few,TGTGCCAGCACCAAATCCCTTTCTACTAGCACAGATACGCAGTATTTT,CASTKSLSTSTDTQYF
TRBJ2-6,TRBV27,-,-,TGTGCCAGCAGTTTACAGGCTGGGGCCAACGTCCTGACTTTC,CASSLQAGANVLTF
TRBJ1-5,TRBV6-1,-,-,TGTGCCAGCAGTGAAAACGGCTTGGGCGACAATCAGCCCCAGCATTTT,CASSENGLGDNQPQHF
TRBJ2-2,TRBV19,-,-,TGTGCCAGTAGTACCCTCTCCGGGGAGCTGTTTTTT,CASSTLSGELFF
TRBJ2-2,TRBV7-3,-,-,TGTGCCAGCAGCTTATCGTGGATGACCGGGGAGCTGTTTTTT,CASSLSWMTGELFF
TRBJ1-5,TRBV5-6,-,-,TGTGCAGATCCGGGGCCCCAGCATTTT,CADPGPQHF
TRBJ1-1,TRBV19,-,few,TGTGCCAGTACCCTGAACACTGAAGCTTTCTTT,CASTLNTEAFF